The 25 T cell receptor beta chains reported below all come from one sample, sequenced in a study of Graves' ophthalmopathy and Graves' hyperthyroidism. TCR beta CDR3 amplification used RNA transcripts. An initial RT-PCR round employing HTBI primers preceded a second-round multiplex PCR. In TCRdb, the multiplex PCR reads were re-called with MiXCR into one record per CDR3 protein. This table has 350,000 to 400,000 distinct CDR3 sequences, 15% appearing once. Sequencing was performed on peripheral blood. These receptors originate from a woman in her late teens or twenties with stable Graves' hyperthyroidism.

As concerns this clonotype: Possible read error: a much larger clone is one base away. Since no conserved phenylalanine or tryptophan closes the CDR3, a read error is the likely cause. The V call is TRBV12-3 or TRBV12-4, the J call TRBJ1-2; maybe TRBD1 (6 bases). The CDR3 runs to 15 residues. With 0 bases removed from V and 3 bases from J, the gap between germline ends came to 11 bases. CDR3 in amino acids: CASSLAWGAHYGYTL. CDR3 coding DNA: TGTGCCAGCAGTTTAGCCTGGGGGGCTCACTATGGCTACACCTTG.

The table lists this clonotype with many counts. The chain joins TRBV20-1 to TRBJ1-6, with 11 bases that match TRBD1. This CDR3 comprises 18 residues. Germline-derived CDR1 and CDR2 are DFQATT and SNEGSKA (reference sequence). Trimming removed 4 bases from V and 1 base from J; junction bases left unmatched: 9. The CDR3 sequence: CSATSDRGRLSYNSPLHF. The CDR3 DNA is TGCAGTGCTACCTCGGACAGGGGGCGCTTATCCTATAATTCACCCCTCCACTTT.

This clonotype was seen only a few times. V and J are TRBV7-2 and TRBJ1-1; 9 nucleotides align to TRBD1. With 5 bases clipped from V and 11 bases from J, the junction kept 9 bases outside the gene matches. The germline V gene encodes CDR1 SGHTA and CDR2 FQGNSA. The CDR3 is 13 amino acids. CDR3 sequence: CASSQQLTGGAFF. CDR3 nucleotides: TGTGCCAGCAGCCAACAATTGACAGGGGGGGCTTTCTTT.

This clonotype was detected ten times or more. V usage is TRBV20-1 and J usage is TRBJ1-5, with TRBD1 matching over 8 bases. The length of the CDR3 is 17 residues. Losses at the gene ends were 0 bases for V and 2 bases for J; bases not matched to a gene: 9. Per the germline V gene, CDR1 is DFQATT and CDR2 is SNEGSKA (reference sequence). The CDR3 is CSARDGRGQGRNQPQHF. CDR3 nucleotide sequence: TGCAGTGCTAGAGATGGGAGAGGACAGGGTCGCAATCAGCCCCAGCATTTT.

This clonotype has at least ten counts. The chain recombines TRBV5-1 with TRBJ1-5; 8 nucleotides match TRBD1. The junction had 11 bases not matched to a gene; V was cut back by 0 bases and J by 6 bases. CDR1 is SGHRS and CDR2 is YFSETQ in the germline V gene. This CDR3 region has 17 residues. The CDR3 spells CASSLGTGRASGQPQHF. The CDR3 DNA sequence: TGCGCCAGCAGCTTGGGGACAGGGCGGGCTTCGGGTCAGCCCCAGCATTTT.

This clonotype has a count of ten or more. CDR3 nucleotide sequence: TGTGCCAGCAGCCATAACAGGGGGGCCACTGAAGCTTTCTTT. Translated: CASSHNRGATEAFF. The J gene is TRBJ1-1, the V gene TRBV7-2; TRBD1 agrees at 8 bases. The trim removed 5 bases at V and 4 bases at J, leaving 6 bases unmatched. This CDR3 is built from 14 residues. CDR1 is SGHTA and CDR2 is FQGNSA in the germline V gene.

This clonotype was detected many times. V and J are TRBV20-1 and TRBJ1-1; D may be TRBD1 (6 bases). This CDR3 comprises 15 residues. Trimming shortened V by 3 bases and J by 2 bases, and 16 bases separated the two germline ends. CDR1 is DFQATT, CDR2 SNEGSKA, per germline (reference sequence). The CDR3 sequence: CSASPGAKANTEAFF. The CDR3 DNA follows: TGCAGTGCTAGTCCAGGGGCAAAAGCAAACACTGAAGCTTTCTTT.

This clonotype turned up a few times. Given a much more abundant clone one base away, this may be a read error. The chain recombines TRBV7-9 with TRBJ1-1; D perhaps matches TRBD1 (6 bases). Germline CDR1 and CDR2: SEHNR and FQNEAQ (reference sequence). CDR3 length: 15 amino acids. V lost 2 bases and J 2 bases, leaving 12 bases between the germline ends. CDR3 DNA: TGTGCCAGCAGCTTAAGGACAGTGGACAACACTGAAGCTTTCTTT. Amino acid sequence: CASSLRTVDNTEAFF.

The chain combines TRBV7-9 with TRBJ1-2; 7 bases match TRBD1. The CDR3 spans 11 residues. The V and J ends lost 11 bases and 6 bases, in that order; junction bases with no gene match: 6. In germline, CDR1 is SEHNR, CDR2 FQNEAQ (reference sequence). CDR3 amino acids: CALLQGNGYTF. For the CDR3, the DNA is TGTGCCCTGCTACAGGGGAATGGCTACACCTTC.

The chain is built from TRBV11-1 and TRBJ2-2, with 8 bases aligning to TRBD2. The V and J ends lost 5 bases and 5 bases, in that order; junction bases with no gene match: 10. This CDR3 region has 16 residues. In germline, CDR1 is SGHAT, CDR2 FQDESV (reference sequence). In DNA, the CDR3 is TGTGCCAGCAGCCCCACCGGGGGGGGCCTAACCGGGGAGCTGTTTTTT. Its translation is CASSPTGGGLTGELFF.

This clonotype was recorded at least ten times. V and J are TRBV20-1 and TRBJ2-5, with D possibly being TRBD1 (6 bases). This CDR3 spans 13 amino acids. The V end was cut by 1 base, the J end by 5 bases, with 11 bases between. Germline V gene data show CDR1 as DFQATT and CDR2 as SNEGSKA (reference sequence). Here the CDR3 DNA reads TGCAGTGCTAGAGGAAGAACAGGGGAGACCCAGTACTTC. It yields the protein CSARGRTGETQYF.

This clonotype was recorded many times. The chain couples TRBV7-2 to TRBJ1-2; maybe TRBD1 (6 bases). Germline V gene data show CDR1 as SGHTA and CDR2 as FQGNSA. Trimming shortened V by 5 bases and J by 6 bases, and 13 bases separated the two germline ends. The CDR3 has 13 amino acids. CDR3 nucleotides: TGTGCCAGCAGCCCCAGACAGGTGCATGGCTACACCTTC. As protein: CASSPRQVHGYTF.

This clonotype was recorded many times. The V and J genes are TRBV12-3 or TRBV12-4 and TRBJ1-6; 8 bases map to TRBD1. CDR3 length equals 14 residues. J lost 7 bases, V lost 2 bases, and 1 base had no gene match. The CDR3: CASSLQGANSPLHF. CDR3 bases: TGTGCCAGCAGTTTACAGGGGGCGAATTCACCCCTCCACTTT.

The chain carries TRBV20-1 and TRBJ1-1; 9 nucleotides agree with TRBD1. In germline, CDR1 is DFQATT, CDR2 SNEGSKA (reference sequence). The CDR3 covers 14 residues. J gave up 4 bases and V 1 base, and 4 bases lay outside the gene matches. The DNA for the CDR3 is TGCAGTGCTAGAGGTTGGGACAGGGCCACTGAAGCTTTCTTT. As protein: CSARGWDRATEAFF.

This clonotype occurred many times. This may be a read error: a much more frequent sequence differs by one nucleotide. The genes are TRBV7-2 and TRBJ1-1, with D possibly matching TRBD1 (5 bases). This CDR3 contains 13 residues. Germline V CDR1 and CDR2: SGHTA, FQGNSA. Trimming stripped 5 bases from V and 1 base from J, with 8 bases between. The CDR3 DNA reads as TGTGCCAGCAGCAGGGGACGGAACACTGAAGCTTTCTTT. This translates into CASSRGRNTEAFF.

The rearrangement uses TRBV12-3 or TRBV12-4 and TRBJ2-5; perhaps TRBD2 as D (6 bases). The V gene lost 11 bases and the J gene lost 2 bases, with 18 bases spanning the gap. The CDR3 loop spans 14 amino acids. CDR3 in amino acids: CAVSVGGRQETQYF. CDR3 in DNA: TGTGCCGTTTCCGTGGGGGGTCGTCAAGAGACCCAGTACTTC.

This clonotype was detected ten times or more. The genes are TRBV4-1 and TRBJ1-2, with D perhaps matching TRBD1 (5 bases). V gave up 0 bases and J gave up 6 bases, with 23 bases separating them. Germline lookup yields CDR1 MGHRA and CDR2 YSYEKL. CDR3 size: 18 residues. DNA of the CDR3: TGCGCCAGCAGCCAAGATAAAAATGGGGCCAACCGTAGAAATGGCTACACCTTC. Translation gives CASSQDKNGANRRNGYTF.

This clonotype occurred many times. J is TRBJ2-5 and V is TRBV7-2, with 8 bases that match TRBD2. Germline CDR1 reads SGHTA; CDR2 reads FQGNSA. With 2 bases clipped from V and 5 bases from J, the junction kept 7 bases outside the gene matches. CDR3 size: 15 residues. CDR3 DNA: TGTGCCAGCAGCTTAATGGGCGGGGGGTCTGAGACCCAGTACTTC. Translation: CASSLMGGGSETQYF.

Ten or more counts support this clonotype. This chain links TRBV20-1 with TRBJ1-1, with TRBD1 matching over 11 bases. The CDR3 totals 11 residues. CDR1 and CDR2 (germline): DFQATT, SNEGSKA (reference sequence). Trimming removed 6 bases from V and 10 bases from J; junction bases left unmatched: 4. As DNA, the CDR3 is TGCAGTGCCAGGACAGGGGGCAGAGCTTTCTTT. It codes for CSARTGGRAFF.

This clonotype was seen many times. This chain connects TRBV12-3 or TRBV12-4 to TRBJ2-7; 12 bases match TRBD1. The CDR3 extends over 15 amino acids. J lost 7 bases, V lost 6 bases, and 10 bases had no gene match. CDR3 region: CASSRPGQGAQEQYF. CDR3 DNA: TGTGCCAGCAGCCGACCGGGACAGGGGGCGCAGGAGCAGTACTTC.

This sequence joins TRBV15 and TRBJ2-7; no clear D gene. Germline V gene data show CDR1 as LNHNV and CDR2 as YYDKDF (reference sequence). This CDR3 has 15 amino acids. Trimming stripped 0 bases from V and 6 bases from J, with 15 bases between. CDR3 bases: TGTGCCACCAGCAGAGATCGGGCAGCCGTCGTCGAGCAGTACTTC. It yields the protein CATSRDRAAVVEQYF.

This clonotype was detected many times. This chain joins TRBV9 and TRBJ2-7; tentative D call: TRBD1 (6 bases). CDR3 length: 15 amino acids. The V end was cut by 4 bases, the J end by 2 bases, with 16 bases between. Germline assignment: CDR1 SGDLS and CDR2 YYNGEE. CDR3 DNA sequence: TGTGCCAGCAGCATGGTGGACAGCTCGCCCTACGAGCAGTACTTC. It specifies CASSMVDSSPYEQYF.

About this clonotype itself: A read error is possible here, since a much larger clone lies one base away. The conserved closing phenylalanine or tryptophan is absent in this CDR3, likely reflecting a read error. DNA for the CDR3: TGTGCCAGCAGTTTCAAGGGGGGGAAGACTGAAGCTTTCATT. Protein sequence: CASSFKGGKTEAFI. This chain connects TRBV27 to TRBJ1-1; possibly TRBD1 for D (6 bases). Germline V gives CDR1 MNHEY, CDR2 SMNVEV (reference sequence). V shed 3 bases and J shed 5 bases, with 13 bases lying between them. The CDR3 sequence is 14 residues long.

This clonotype was detected ten times or more. This chain uses TRBV6-1 with TRBJ2-7; weak D call: TRBD2 (5 bases). CDR1 MNHNS and CDR2 SASEGT come from the germline V gene. V was pared by 5 bases and J by 7 bases, with 18 bases between. The CDR3 extends over 14 amino acids. CDR3 residues: CASSPAGTVLEQYF. CDR3 coding DNA: TGTGCCAGCAGTCCCGCGGGCACCGTCCTGGAGCAGTACTTC.

This clonotype was seen at least ten times. The chain has TRBV6-1 and TRBJ1-2; D is uncertain. The V and J ends lost 8 bases and 2 bases respectively, with 12 bases between them. The CDR3 has 13 residues. The germline CDR1 and CDR2 sequences are MNHNS and SASEGT. The CDR3 is CASGQAPNYGYTF. DNA for the CDR3: TGTGCCAGCGGGCAGGCACCCAACTATGGCTACACCTTC.